Below are 21 T cell receptor beta chains sequenced from a single sample in a study of tissue T cells after allogeneic stem cell transplantation. Described time point: mouse harvest day 14 after allogeneic transplant. Mouse grafts combined 10^7 T-cell-depleted bone marrow cells with 10^6 splenic CD5+ T cells. Sequenced by immunoSEQ multiplex PCR; TCRdb stores in-frame clones only, minus some. Altogether fewer than 3,500 clones are present, around 50% being singletons, with the ten largest covering around 40%. Sequencing used gut tissue. The receptors shown here come from a female BALB/c mouse given C57BL/6 T cells with graft-versus-host disease after an allogeneic hematopoietic cell transplant.

Only a few counts were recorded for this clone. All gene names here are mouse names. The read comes to an end 1 residue before the CDR3 does, leaving the germline J gene to fill in the end. The chain is built from TRBV12-1 and TRBJ1-1, with TRBD1 matching over 7 bases. The germline V gene encodes CDR1 SGHSN and CDR2 HYEKVE. CDR3 length: 14 residues. The V gene end was trimmed by 2 bases and the J gene end by 2 bases; junction bases not matched to a gene: 4. This chain's CDR3 is CASSPGQANTEVFF. The part of the CDR3 DNA that was read is TGTGCCAGCTCTCCCGGACAGGCTAACACAGAAGTCTTC.

Concerning this clone itself: Gene names denote mouse genes. With the read ending 1 residue before the CDR3 end, the germline J gene is used to fill in that end. The rearrangement uses TRBV15 and TRBJ2-1, with TRBD2 matching 11 bases. Looked up from germline, CDR1 is SGHND and CDR2 is FRSKSL. The CDR3 loop spans 15 amino acids. Germline trimming cut 6 bases from V and 3 bases from J; bases unmatched to any gene: 4. CDR3 bases read: TGTGCCAGCAGCCAGACTGGGGGGGGCTATGCTGAGCAGTTC. The encoded protein is CASSQTGGGYAEQF. The complete CDR3 reads CASSQTGGGYAEQFF.

In the case of this clone: Gene labels here are mouse ones. The CDR3 extends 1 residue past the end of the read, so its final part is completed from the germline J gene. The rearrangement uses TRBV26 and TRBJ2-7; D not resolved. The V gene lost 3 bases and the J gene lost 2 bases, with 11 bases spanning the gap. The V gene's germline CDR1 is KGHPV and CDR2 FQNQEV (reference sequence). The CDR3 has 14 residues. The CDR3 loop reads CASSLPRKAYEQYF. The sequenced part of the CDR3 DNA is TGTGCCAGCAGTCTCCCACGGAAAGCCTATGAACAGTAC.

A word on this clone: These gene names are mouse names. The read gets to within 1 residue of the CDR3 end, and the germline J gene fills in the rest. The rearrangement uses TRBV16 and TRBJ2-5; TRBD2 agrees at 10 bases. The CDR3 sequence is 15 residues long. Germline assignment: CDR1 SGHSA and CDR2 FRNQAP. The J segment lost 4 bases and the V segment lost 5 bases, leaving 6 bases of the junction unmatched. CDR3 sequence: CASSARLGGKDTQYF. CDR3 DNA, as far as it was read: TGTGCAAGCAGCGCCCGACTGGGGGGTAAAGACACCCAGTAC.

Notes on this clone: Germline and genes: mouse. The CDR3 end is not reached by the read, which stops 1 residue before it; the germline J gene fills it in. The chain uses TRBV23 and TRBJ2-3; the table names TRBD1, a call not compared with the DNA. The CDR3 loop spans 14 amino acids. Germline V gene data show CDR1 as KGHTA and CDR2 as FQNQQP. CDR3 DNA, as far as it was read: TGCTCCAGCAGTCAGCCGACAGGGTCAGAAACGCTGTAT. It specifies CSSSQPTGSETLY. The complete CDR3 sequence is CSSSQPTGSETLYF.

On this clone: Germline and genes: mouse. The read terminates 1 residue before the CDR3 end, so the remaining end is supplied by the germline J gene. The chain is built from TRBV16 and TRBJ2-5; the D gene is possibly TRBD1 (5 bases). Trimming stripped 0 bases from V and 2 bases from J, with 9 bases between. The CDR3 has 15 residues. From germline, CDR1 is SGHSA and CDR2 FRNQAP. CDR3 amino acids: CASSLDSGSQDTQYF. The CDR3 DNA, read in part, is TGTGCAAGCAGCTTAGATTCAGGGTCCCAAGACACCCAGTAC.

As concerns this clone: Genes and germline come from the mouse. The CDR3 DNA, read in part, is TGTGCCAGCAGTCAGAAGGGGGGAGCTAACACCTTGTAC. Protein: CASSQKGGANTLY. The whole CDR3 protein is CASSQKGGANTLYF. This chain links TRBV26 with TRBJ2-4, with D possibly being TRBD1 or TRBD2 (6 bases each). Read data end 1 residue before the CDR3 end; the end is taken from the germline J gene. From germline, CDR1 is KGHPV and CDR2 FQNQEV (reference sequence). Trimming shortened V by 4 bases and J by 6 bases, and 14 bases separated the two germline ends. This CDR3 region has 14 residues.

Details on this clone: Genes and germline come from the mouse. The sequence runs out 1 residue before the end of the CDR3; the remainder is reconstructed from the germline J gene. The chain is built from TRBV12-1 and TRBJ1-3; D unresolved. The CDR3 has 14 residues. Germline CDR1 reads SGHSN; CDR2 reads HYEKVE. V was pared by 2 bases and J by 0 bases, with 7 bases between. CDR3 bases read: TGTGCCAGCTCTCGGGCCGATTCTGGAAATACGCTCTAT. It codes for CASSRADSGNTLY. The CDR3 as a whole reads CASSRADSGNTLYF.

About this clone itself: Gene names are the mouse ones. The read is 1 residue too short to cover the CDR3 end, so that end is filled in from the germline J gene. Other DNA sequences in this specimen translate into the identical CDR3. This sequence joins TRBV23 and TRBJ1-4. The CDR3 spans 13 residues. Looked up from germline, CDR1 is KGHTA and CDR2 is FQNQQP. The CDR3 DNA, read in part, is TGCTCCAGCAGTCAATCAGACAACGAAAGATTATTT. Its translation is CSSSQSDNERLF. The whole CDR3 is CSSSQSDNERLFF. The variable domain in full, completed from reference TRBV23 and TRBJ1-4, reads DAAVTQKPRYLIKMKGQEAEMKCIPEKGHTAVFWYQQKQSKELKFLIYFQNQQPLDQIDMVKERFSAVCPSSSLCSLGIRTCEAEDSALYLCSSSQSDNERLFFGHGTKLSVL.

Concerning this clone: The germline and genes are mouse ones. The sequenced fragment ends 1 residue before the CDR3 boundary, so the rest is inferred from the germline J gene. The chain carries TRBV13-3 and TRBJ2-3; D perhaps matches TRBD1 (5 bases). V was pared by 5 bases and J by 0 bases, with 13 bases between. The CDR3 is 15 residues long. Germline loops: CDR1 NNHDY, CDR2 SYVADS. The CDR3 is CASSPDRSSAETLYF. The DNA read from the CDR3 is TGTGCCAGCAGCCCCGACAGATCTAGTGCAGAAACGCTGTAT.

To note about this clone: Gene names and germline refer to mouse. The CDR3 is cut off 1 residue early in the read; its end comes from the germline J gene. This chain connects TRBV19 to TRBJ1-1, with D hard to call. CDR3 length equals 12 residues. Germline V gene sequence: CDR1 FNHDT, CDR2 SITEND (reference sequence). Trimming shortened V by 1 base and J by 4 bases, and 5 bases separated the two germline ends. CDR3 loop: CASSIQTTEVFF. The CDR3 bases that were read are TGTGCCAGCAGTATACAGACCACAGAAGTCTTC.

Remarks on this clone: Genes here carry mouse names. The CDR3 DNA, read in part, is TGTGCAAGCAGCTTCCAGGCTAGTGCAGAAACGCTGTAT. It codes for CASSFQASAETLY. The whole CDR3 protein is CASSFQASAETLYF. The chain employs TRBV16 and TRBJ2-3; D is uncertain. The read stops 1 residue short of the end of the CDR3; the missing end is completed from the germline J gene. Germline CDR1 and CDR2: SGHSA and FRNQAP. The V and J ends lost 3 bases and 0 bases respectively, with 7 bases between them. The CDR3 covers 14 residues.

In the case of this clone: Here the gene names and germline are mouse. The CDR3 end is not reached by the read, which stops 1 residue before it; the germline J gene fills it in. This sequence joins TRBV13-1 and TRBJ1-1; D unclear. The CDR3 covers 14 residues. CDR1 and CDR2 from the germline V gene are NSHNY and SYGAGN. V shed 1 base and J shed 0 bases, with 7 bases lying between them. The CDR3 DNA, read in part, is TGTGCCAGCAGTGATATGTCTGCAAACACAGAAGTCTTC. Protein sequence: CASSDMSANTEVF. The complete CDR3 reads CASSDMSANTEVFF.

About this clone: Any gene name here is a mouse gene name. The CDR3 DNA, read in part, is TGTGCCAGCAGCTTAGCCTGGGGGTCCTATGAACAGTAC. It is translated as CASSLAWGSYEQY. The CDR3 in its entirety is CASSLAWGSYEQYF. The chain recombines TRBV3 with TRBJ2-7; 7 positions match TRBD2. Coverage ceases 1 residue before the CDR3 finishes, and the germline J gene fills in the end. The trim removed 0 bases at V and 1 base at J, leaving 0 bases unmatched. This CDR3 has 14 residues. Germline-derived CDR1 and CDR2 are SNHLY and FYNGKV (reference sequence).

In this sample, this clone turned up a few times. Mouse gene names and germline throughout. The read is 1 residue too short to cover the CDR3 end, so that end is filled in from the germline J gene. The chain employs TRBV3 and TRBJ2-3, with 10 positions matching TRBD2. Germline lookup yields CDR1 SNHLY and CDR2 FYNGKV (reference sequence). V lost 1 base, J lost 0 bases, and 1 base stayed unmatched. The CDR3 has 16 amino acids. The covered CDR3 bases are TGTGCCAGCAGCTTAGGACTGGGGGGTAGTGCAGAAACGCTGTAT. It translates to CASSLGLGGSAETLY. The whole CDR3 region reads CASSLGLGGSAETLYF.

The sample holds a few counts of this clone. The genes and germline here are from mouse. The read is 1 residue too short to cover the CDR3 end, so that end is filled in from the germline J gene. The chain carries TRBV12-2 and TRBJ1-5, with a tentative D call TRBD1 (5 bases). CDR3 length: 13 residues. From germline, CDR1 is SGHLS and CDR2 HYDKME. V was trimmed by 2 bases and J by 3 bases, leaving 7 bases between them. CDR3 region: CASSPGLNQAPLF. Incomplete CDR3 DNA: TGTGCCAGCTCTCCAGGGCTCAACCAGGCTCCGCTT.

This clone was picked up a small number of times. Gene names denote mouse genes. The read terminates 1 residue ahead of where the CDR3 ends, so the germline J gene completes it. The chain employs TRBV5 and TRBJ2-2; 7 bases are a match to TRBD2. This CDR3 has 13 residues. The germline V gene encodes CDR1 LGHNA and CDR2 YNLKQL (reference sequence). The V segment lost 6 bases and the J segment 6 bases; nucleotides outside the gene matches: 4. Incomplete CDR3 DNA: TGTGCCAGCAGTCACTGGGGTGCCGGGCAGCTCTAC. This sequence encodes CASSHWGAGQLY. The CDR3 in full is CASSHWGAGQLYF.

This clone has a handful of counts. The genes are named according to mouse. CDR3 region: CASSRDKNSGNTLYF. Incomplete CDR3 DNA: TGTGCCAGCAGTCGGGACAAAAATTCTGGAAATACGCTCTAT. The chain links TRBV26 to TRBJ1-3; D is possibly TRBD1 (6 bases). The CDR3 extends 1 residue past the end of the read, so its final part is completed from the germline J gene. The CDR3 extends over 15 amino acids. Germline V CDR1 and CDR2: KGHPV, FQNQEV (reference sequence). V was cut by 4 bases and J by 0 bases, with 10 bases left in between.

This clone was seen a few times. Genes here carry mouse names. The read ends 1 residue before the CDR3 terminus; that terminus is restored from the germline J gene. The chain couples TRBV3 to TRBJ1-1, with D possibly matching TRBD1 (6 bases). V was cut by 5 bases and J by 5 bases, with 9 bases left in between. CDR1 and CDR2 from the germline V gene are SNHLY and FYNGKV (reference sequence). There are 12 residues in the CDR3. The CDR3 here is CASSKQGTEVFF. CDR3 bases read: TGTGCCAGCAGCAAACAGGGTACAGAAGTCTTC.

This clone is categorized as medium-sized. Genes and germline are mouse. Coverage ceases 1 residue before the CDR3 finishes, and the germline J gene fills in the end. The gene calls are TRBV13-2 and TRBJ2-7; 7 bases fit TRBD2. Losses at the gene ends were 2 bases for V and 0 bases for J; bases not matched to a gene: 2. CDR3 length equals 14 residues. Germline assignment: CDR1 NNHNN and CDR2 SYGAGS (reference sequence). The sequenced CDR3 bases are TGTGCCAGCGGTGAGGGGGGGGTCTCCTATGAACAGTAC. Its protein is CASGEGGVSYEQY. The whole CDR3 is CASGEGGVSYEQYF.

Details on this clone: Here the gene names and germline are mouse. The CDR3 goes on 1 residue after the read ends, and that part is filled in from the germline J gene. The J gene is TRBJ2-1, the V gene TRBV26, with 7 nucleotides matching TRBD2. The trim removed 4 bases at V and 3 bases at J, leaving 0 bases unmatched. Germline lookup yields CDR1 KGHPV and CDR2 FQNQEV (reference sequence). The CDR3 runs 13 residues. The CDR3 bases that were read are TGTGCCAGCAGTCCTGGGGGCTATGCTGAGCAGTTC. Its translation is CASSPGGYAEQF. The full CDR3 is CASSPGGYAEQFF.